This record looks at one TCR beta chain sequence and its context. Clones were sequenced by immunoSEQ multiplex PCR, and TCRdb holds only the in-frame ones, with some missing. Seen here are some 150,000 clones, about 86% observed once, and the top ten hold less than 3%. V lost 8 bases and J lost 8, with 16 bases in between. CDR1 and CDR2 from the germline V gene are MNHEY and SVGAGI. CDR3 length: 13 amino acids. This sample is drawn from a study of blood T cell repertoires in COVID-19. About the study: Collection of acute and convalescent COVID-19 samples took place in the United States, Italy and Spain.

The receptor was isolated from a human donor with acute or convalescent COVID-19. The donor label of this sample is uncertain. This sequence joins TRBV6-5 and TRBJ1-5; D unresolved. The specimen sequenced was peripheral blood. The CDR3 loop is CASGHGPSEPQHF. DNA of the CDR3: TGTGCCAGCGGGCATGGGCCCTCAGAGCCCCAGCATTTT.